This T cell receptor beta chain was observed in a study of low-dose radiotherapy and immunotherapy resistance in tumors (dated 2022 in TCRdb). About the full investigation: Patients in Cohort 1 were given 0.5 Gy per fraction every 2 weeks, and the prescribed total PTV dose was 6.5 Gy. Patients were given nivolumab as a 240 mg flat dose every two weeks and ipilimumab at 1 mg/kg every six weeks, with both drugs delivered intravenously. Patients took aspirin 300 mg orally once daily for four cycles, starting on cycle 1 day 1. Trial participants were not randomized into treatment groups. Cyclophosphamide 200 mg/m2 was administered intravenously every two weeks, one day before each radiation and immunotherapy administration. The translational analysis covered eight patients: three from the first dose cohort and the first five from the second dose cohort. In Cohort 2, 1 Gy per fraction was delivered every two weeks, for a total of 13 Gy over 26 weeks.

Read against the paper, the sample's time point label means: after trial treatment. In light of the paper, this sample's treatment or condition label describes: LDRT plus nivolumab, ipilimumab, low-dose cyclophosphamide and aspirin (RACIN trial). Donors were enrolled in RACIN, a single-arm phase I dose-escalation trial combining nivolumab, ipilimumab, aspirin, low-dose cyclophosphamide and low-dose radiotherapy. Patients were eligible if they had advanced solid tumors that were TIL-negative. The reads were generated on an Illumina HiSeq 2500. First-strand cDNA was synthesized with Superscript III and a set of TRAV- and TRBV-specific primers, covering both TCRalpha and TCRbeta chains. TCRs were amplified with Phusion for roughly 20 PCR cycles using a constant-region primer together with the adapter attached to the V primers. Isolated mRNA was amplified with the MessageAmp II aRNA Amplification Kit, using an approximately 17-hour in vitro transcription at 37°C. The Dynabeads mRNA DIRECT Purification Kit was used to isolate the mRNA for TCR sequencing. Indexed Illumina adapters were added in a second Phusion PCR of roughly 26 cycles, after which AMPure XP beads were used to purify the products. The authors' analysis ran thus. Using custom Perl scripts, TCR sequences encoding the same protein were pooled, out-of-frame sequences were removed, and the abundance of each clonotype was computed. The analysis excluded TCR sequences that were supported by just one read. Repertoire metrics included Shannon entropy, Gini index, clonality, richness, and frequency of TCRs shared between repertoires. TCRdb cleaned the public reads at Q25 with fastp, built clones with MiXCR and kept in-frame beta chains. Each record represents a unique CDR3 protein, reported with the most common genes and DNA among its rows. What appears here as the V and J calls and clone size reflects TCRdb's work, not the paper's. The sample table lists more than 90,000 distinct CDR3 sequences, less than 25% of them with a count of one. The biggest ten clones account for 4.1% of the sample.

CDR1 KGHDR and CDR2 SFDVKD were looked up in the germline V gene. At the junction V is shortened by 3 bases and J by 5 bases; bases outside the gene matches: 5. From its cysteine to its phenylalanine, the CDR3 spans 14 amino acids. The kept DNA is CDR3 alone, 42 bases in frame from the first base. A note on this clonotype: This receptor's antigen is unknown. The sample holds no much larger clone one base away, and base qualities are not on file.

This sequence uses TRBV24-1 and TRBJ2-7; 8 of the junction bases match TRBD1. Sequences were derived from PBMCs, sampled after low-dose radiotherapy plus immunotherapy. The sequence was collected from a male donor with prostate cancer. The CDR3 reads CATSDPGQGDEQYF. The sequenced DNA: TGTGCCACCAGTGATCCCGGACAGGGTGACGAGCAGTACTTC.